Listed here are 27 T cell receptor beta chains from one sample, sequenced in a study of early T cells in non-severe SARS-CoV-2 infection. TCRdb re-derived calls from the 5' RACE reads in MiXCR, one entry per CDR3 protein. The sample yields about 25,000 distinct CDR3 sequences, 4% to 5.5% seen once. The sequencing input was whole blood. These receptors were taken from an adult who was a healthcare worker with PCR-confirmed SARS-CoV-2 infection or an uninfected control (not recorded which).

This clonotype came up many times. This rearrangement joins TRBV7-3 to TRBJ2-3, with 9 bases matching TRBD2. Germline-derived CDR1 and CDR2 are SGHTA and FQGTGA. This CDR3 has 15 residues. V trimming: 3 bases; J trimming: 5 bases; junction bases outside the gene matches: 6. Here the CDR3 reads CASSLGGGAGDTQYF. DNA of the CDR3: TGTGCCAGCAGCTTGGGCGGGGGGGCCGGAGATACGCAGTATTTT.

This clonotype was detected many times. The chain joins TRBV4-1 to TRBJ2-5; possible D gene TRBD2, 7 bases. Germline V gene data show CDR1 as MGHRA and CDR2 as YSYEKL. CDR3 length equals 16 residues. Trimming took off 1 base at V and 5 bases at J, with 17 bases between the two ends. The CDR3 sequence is CASSQVRSRGGETQYF. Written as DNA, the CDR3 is TGCGCCAGCAGCCAAGTTAGGAGCAGGGGAGGGGAGACCCAGTACTTC.

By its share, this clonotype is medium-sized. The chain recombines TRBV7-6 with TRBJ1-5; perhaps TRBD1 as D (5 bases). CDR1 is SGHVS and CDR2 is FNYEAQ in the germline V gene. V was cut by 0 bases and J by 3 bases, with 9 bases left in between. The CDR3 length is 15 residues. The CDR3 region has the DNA TGTGCCAGCAGCTTAGCGGGGGGTCTCAATCAGCCCCAGCATTTT. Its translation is CASSLAGGLNQPQHF.

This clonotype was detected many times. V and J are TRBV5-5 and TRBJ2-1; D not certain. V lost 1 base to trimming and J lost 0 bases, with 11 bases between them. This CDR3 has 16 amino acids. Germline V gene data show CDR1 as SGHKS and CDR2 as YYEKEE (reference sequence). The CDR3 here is CASSLRPDPSYNEQFF. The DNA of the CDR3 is TGTGCCAGCAGCTTGCGCCCGGACCCCTCCTACAATGAGCAGTTCTTC.

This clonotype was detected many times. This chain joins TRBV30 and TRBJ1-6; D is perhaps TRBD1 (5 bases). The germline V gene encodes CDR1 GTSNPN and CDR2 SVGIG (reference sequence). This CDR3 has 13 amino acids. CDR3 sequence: CAVFSGNNSPLHF. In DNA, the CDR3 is TGTGCTGTATTTTCAGGGAACAATTCACCCCTCCACTTT. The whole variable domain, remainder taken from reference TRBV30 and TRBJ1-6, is SQTIHQWPATLVQPVGSPLSLECTVEGTSNPNLYWYRQAAGRGLQLLFYSVGIGQISSEVPQNLSASRPQDRQFILSSKKLLLSDSGFYLCAVFSGNNSPLHFGNGTRLTVT.

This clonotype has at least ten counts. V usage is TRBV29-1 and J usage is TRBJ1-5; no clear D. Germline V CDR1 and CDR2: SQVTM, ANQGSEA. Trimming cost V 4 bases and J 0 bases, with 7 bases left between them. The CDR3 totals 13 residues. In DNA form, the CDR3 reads TGCAGCGTTGCCTCTTATAGCAATCAGCCCCAGCATTTT. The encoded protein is CSVASYSNQPQHF.

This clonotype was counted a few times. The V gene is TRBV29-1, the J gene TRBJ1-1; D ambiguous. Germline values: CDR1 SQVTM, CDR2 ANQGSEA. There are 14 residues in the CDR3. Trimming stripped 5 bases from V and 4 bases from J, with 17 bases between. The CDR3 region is CSVRTNPYGTEAFF. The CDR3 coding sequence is TGCAGCGTTAGGACTAACCCATACGGCACTGAAGCTTTCTTT. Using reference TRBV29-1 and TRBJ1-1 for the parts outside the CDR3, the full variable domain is SAVISQKPSRDICQRGTSLTIQCQVDSQVTMMFWYRQQPGQSLTLIATANQGSEATYESGFVIDKFPISRPNLTFSTLTVSNMSPEDSSIYLCSVRTNPYGTEAFFGQGTRLTVV.

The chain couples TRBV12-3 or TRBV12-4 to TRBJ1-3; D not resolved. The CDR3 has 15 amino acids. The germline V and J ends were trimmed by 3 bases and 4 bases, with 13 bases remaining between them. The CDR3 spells CASSFERAMGNTIYF. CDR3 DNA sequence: TGTGCCAGCAGTTTTGAGAGGGCGATGGGAAACACCATATATTTT.

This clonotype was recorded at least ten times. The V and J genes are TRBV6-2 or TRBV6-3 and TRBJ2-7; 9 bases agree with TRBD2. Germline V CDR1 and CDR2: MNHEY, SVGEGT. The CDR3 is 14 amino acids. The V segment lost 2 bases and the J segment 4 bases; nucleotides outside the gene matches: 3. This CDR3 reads CASSYPSGAYEQYF. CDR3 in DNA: TGTGCCAGCAGTTACCCTAGCGGGGCTTACGAGCAGTACTTC.

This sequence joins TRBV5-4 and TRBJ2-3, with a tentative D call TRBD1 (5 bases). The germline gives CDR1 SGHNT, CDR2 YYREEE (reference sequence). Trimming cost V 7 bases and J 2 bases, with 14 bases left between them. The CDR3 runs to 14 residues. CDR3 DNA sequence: TGTGCCAGCCGGCAAGGGGCTAACACAGATACGCAGTATTTT. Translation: CASRQGANTDTQYF. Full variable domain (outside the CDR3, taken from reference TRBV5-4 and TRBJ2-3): ETGVTQSPTHLIKTRGQQVTLRCSSQSGHNTVSWYQQALGQGPQFIFQYYREEENGRGNFPPRFSGLQFPNYSSELNVNALELDDSALYLCASRQGANTDTQYFGPGTRLTVL.

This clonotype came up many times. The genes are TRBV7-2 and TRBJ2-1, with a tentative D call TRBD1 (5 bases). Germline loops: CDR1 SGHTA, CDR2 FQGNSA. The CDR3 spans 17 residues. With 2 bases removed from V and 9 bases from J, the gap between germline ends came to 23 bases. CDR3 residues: CASSLTVWTQRLGEQFF. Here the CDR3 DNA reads TGTGCCAGCAGCTTAACGGTTTGGACACAGAGATTAGGTGAGCAGTTCTTC.

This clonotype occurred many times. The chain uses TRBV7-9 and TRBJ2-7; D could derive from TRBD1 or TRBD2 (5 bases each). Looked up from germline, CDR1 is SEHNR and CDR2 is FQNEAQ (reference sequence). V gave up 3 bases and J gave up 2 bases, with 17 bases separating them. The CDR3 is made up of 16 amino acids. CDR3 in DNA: TGTGCCAGCAGCTTGGGGGAGTGGGGGTCCCCCTACGAGCAGTACTTC. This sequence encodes CASSLGEWGSPYEQYF.

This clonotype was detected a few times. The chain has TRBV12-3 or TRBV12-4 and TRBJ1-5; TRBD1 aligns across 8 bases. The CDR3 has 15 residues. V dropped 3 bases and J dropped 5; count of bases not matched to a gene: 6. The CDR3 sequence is CASSLSGTGHQPQHF. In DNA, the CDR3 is TGTGCCAGCAGTTTGTCCGGGACAGGACATCAGCCCCAGCATTTT.

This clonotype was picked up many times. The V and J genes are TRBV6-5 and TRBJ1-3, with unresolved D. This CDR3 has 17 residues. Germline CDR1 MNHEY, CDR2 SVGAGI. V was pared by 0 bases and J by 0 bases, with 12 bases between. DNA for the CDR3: TGTGCCAGCAGTTACTCTGGCGCCTGGAGCTCTGGAAACACCATATATTTT. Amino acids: CASSYSGAWSSGNTIYF.

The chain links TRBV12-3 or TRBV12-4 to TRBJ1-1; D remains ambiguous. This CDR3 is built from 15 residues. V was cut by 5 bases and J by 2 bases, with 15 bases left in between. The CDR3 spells CASSTRTARNTEAFF. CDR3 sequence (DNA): TGTGCCAGCAGTACAAGGACGGCTCGTAACACTGAAGCTTTCTTT.

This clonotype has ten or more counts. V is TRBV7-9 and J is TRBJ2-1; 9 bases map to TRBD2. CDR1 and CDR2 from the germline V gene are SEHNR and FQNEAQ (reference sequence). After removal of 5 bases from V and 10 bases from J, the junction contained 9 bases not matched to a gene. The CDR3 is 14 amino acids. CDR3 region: CASSPGTSFVEQFF. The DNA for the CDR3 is TGTGCCAGCAGCCCCGGGACTAGCTTCGTCGAGCAGTTCTTC.

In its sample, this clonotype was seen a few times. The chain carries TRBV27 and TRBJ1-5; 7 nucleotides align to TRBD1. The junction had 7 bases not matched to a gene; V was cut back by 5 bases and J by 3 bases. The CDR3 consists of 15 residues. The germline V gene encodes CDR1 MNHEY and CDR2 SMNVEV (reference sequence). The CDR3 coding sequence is TGTGCCAGCAGTCCTCACAGGGGCCTCAATCAGCCCCAGCATTTT. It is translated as CASSPHRGLNQPQHF.

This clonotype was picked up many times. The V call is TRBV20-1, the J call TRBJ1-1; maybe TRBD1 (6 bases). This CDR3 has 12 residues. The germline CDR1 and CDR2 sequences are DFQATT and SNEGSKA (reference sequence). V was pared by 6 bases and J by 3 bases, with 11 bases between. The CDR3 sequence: CSATGIYTEAFF. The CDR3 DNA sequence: TGCAGTGCCACAGGGATTTACACTGAAGCTTTCTTT.

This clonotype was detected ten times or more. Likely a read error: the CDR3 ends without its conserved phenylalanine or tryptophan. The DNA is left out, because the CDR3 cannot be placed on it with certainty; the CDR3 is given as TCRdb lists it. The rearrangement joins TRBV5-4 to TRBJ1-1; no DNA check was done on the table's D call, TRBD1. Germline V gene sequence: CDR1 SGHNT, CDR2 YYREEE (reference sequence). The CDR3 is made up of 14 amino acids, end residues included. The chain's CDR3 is CASSSGSPNTEAFL.

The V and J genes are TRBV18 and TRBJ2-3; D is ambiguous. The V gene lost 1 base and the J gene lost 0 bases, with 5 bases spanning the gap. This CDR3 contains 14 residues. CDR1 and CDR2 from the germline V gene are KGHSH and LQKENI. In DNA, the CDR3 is TGTGCCAGCTCACCACTCCCGAGCACAGATACGCAGTATTTT. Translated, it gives CASSPLPSTDTQYF.

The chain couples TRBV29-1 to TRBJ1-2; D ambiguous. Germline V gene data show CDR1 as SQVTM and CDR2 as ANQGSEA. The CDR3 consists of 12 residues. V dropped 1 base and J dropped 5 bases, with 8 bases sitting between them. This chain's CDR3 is CSVEADLYGYTF. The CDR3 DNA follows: TGCAGCGTTGAAGCGGACCTGTATGGCTACACCTTC.

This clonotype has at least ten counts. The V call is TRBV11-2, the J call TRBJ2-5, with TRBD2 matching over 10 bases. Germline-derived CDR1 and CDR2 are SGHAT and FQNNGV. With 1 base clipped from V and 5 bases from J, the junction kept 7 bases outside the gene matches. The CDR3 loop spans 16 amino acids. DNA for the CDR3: TGTGCCAGCAGCTTAGGAGAAGCGGGAGGGATCGAGACCCAGTACTTC. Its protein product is CASSLGEAGGIETQYF. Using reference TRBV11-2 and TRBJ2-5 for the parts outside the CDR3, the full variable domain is EAGVAQSPRYKIIEKRQSVAFWCNPISGHATLYWYQQILGQGPKLLIQFQNNGVVDDSQLPKDRFSAERLKGVDSTLKIQPAKLEDSAVYLCASSLGEAGGIETQYFGPGTRLLVL.

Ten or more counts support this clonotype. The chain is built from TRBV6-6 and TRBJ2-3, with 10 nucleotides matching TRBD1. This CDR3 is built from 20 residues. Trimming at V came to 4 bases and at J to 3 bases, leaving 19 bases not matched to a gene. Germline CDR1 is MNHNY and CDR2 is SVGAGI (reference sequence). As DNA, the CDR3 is TGTGCCAGCAGTTCCGTCGCCCCCGGGACAGGGGATTTTAGGACAGATACGCAGTATTTT. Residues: CASSSVAPGTGDFRTDTQYF.

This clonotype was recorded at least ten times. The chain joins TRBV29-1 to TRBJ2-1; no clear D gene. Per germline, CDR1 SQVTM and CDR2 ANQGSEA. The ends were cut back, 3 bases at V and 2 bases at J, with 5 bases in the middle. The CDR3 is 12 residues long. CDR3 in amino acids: CSVEAPYNEQFF. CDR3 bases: TGCAGCGTTGAGGCGCCCTACAATGAGCAGTTCTTC.

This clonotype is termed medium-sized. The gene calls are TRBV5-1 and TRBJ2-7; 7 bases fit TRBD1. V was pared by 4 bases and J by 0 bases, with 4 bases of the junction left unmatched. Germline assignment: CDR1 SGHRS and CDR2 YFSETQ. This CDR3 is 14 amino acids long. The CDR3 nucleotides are TGCGCCAGCAGCCTCCGGGACAGCTCCTACGAGCAGTACTTC. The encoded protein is CASSLRDSSYEQYF.

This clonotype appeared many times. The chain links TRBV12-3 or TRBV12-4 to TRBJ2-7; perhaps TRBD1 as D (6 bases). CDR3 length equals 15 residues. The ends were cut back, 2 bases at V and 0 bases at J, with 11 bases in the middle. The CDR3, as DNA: TGTGCCAGCAGTTTATCAGGACAGTTCTCCTACGAGCAGTACTTC. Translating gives CASSLSGQFSYEQYF.

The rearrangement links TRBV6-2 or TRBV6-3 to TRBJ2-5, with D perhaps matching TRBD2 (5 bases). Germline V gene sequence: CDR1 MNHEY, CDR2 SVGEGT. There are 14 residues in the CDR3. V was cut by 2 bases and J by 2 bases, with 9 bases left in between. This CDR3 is CASSYVARQETQYF. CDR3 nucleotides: TGTGCCAGCAGTTACGTAGCGCGTCAAGAGACCCAGTACTTC.